The 4 T cell receptor beta chains listed next were all sequenced from one sample in a study of T cells after yellow fever vaccination. Via MiXCR, TCRdb re-called the 5' RACE reads, giving one row per CDR3 protein. Here the sample spans about 340,000 distinct CDR3 sequences, 8.5% to 10% being singletons. Sequencing was performed on PBMCs, taken on the day of the first yellow fever vaccination. Receptors originate from a man aged 18 to 30 who received the YFV17D yellow fever vaccine.

The table lists this clonotype with a few counts. V usage is TRBV5-4 and J usage is TRBJ2-3, with 10 bases aligning to TRBD2. With 1 base clipped from V and 1 base from J, the junction kept 6 bases outside the gene matches. CDR1 and CDR2 from the germline V gene are SGHNT and YYREEE (reference sequence). The CDR3 is 17 amino acids. CDR3 amino acids: CASSLRLAGDGTDTQYF. CDR3 nucleotide sequence: TGTGCCAGCAGCTTGAGGCTAGCGGGGGACGGCACAGATACGCAGTATTTT.

This clonotype was detected ten times or more. The chain has TRBV10-3 and TRBJ2-7; D not resolved. The CDR3 contains 15 residues. Germline V gene lookup returns CDR1 ENHRY and CDR2 SYGVKD. The ends were cut back, 0 bases at V and 2 bases at J, with 11 bases in the middle. The CDR3 sequence is CAISESRTTPYEQYF. Here the CDR3 DNA reads TGTGCCATCAGTGAGTCGAGAACAACCCCCTACGAGCAGTACTTC.

This clonotype was observed a handful of times. V is TRBV5-4 and J is TRBJ2-1, with D tentatively TRBD1 or TRBD2 (5 bases each). Trimming shortened V by 1 base and J by 14 bases, and 13 bases separated the two germline ends. The CDR3 has 12 residues. In germline, CDR1 is SGHNT, CDR2 YYREEE (reference sequence). In DNA form, the CDR3 reads TGTGCCAGCAGCTTGTACGGACTGGGGGAGTTCTTC. This encodes CASSLYGLGEFF. The variable domain in full, with the rest retrieved from reference TRBV5-4 and TRBJ2-1, is ETGVTQSPTHLIKTRGQQVTLRCSSQSGHNTVSWYQQALGQGPQFIFQYYREEENGRGNFPPRFSGLQFPNYSSELNVNALELDDSALYLCASSLYGLGEFFGPGTRLTVL.

This clonotype appeared a few times. The rearrangement links TRBV12-3 or TRBV12-4 to TRBJ1-4; 10 bases fit TRBD1. V was pared by 2 bases and J by 8 bases, with 5 bases of the junction left unmatched. The CDR3 loop spans 15 amino acids. CDR3 DNA: TGTGCCAGCAGTTTATTAGGGACAGGGGCCGAAAAACTGTTTTTT. It is translated as CASSLLGTGAEKLFF.